This T cell receptor (beta chain) was sequenced in a study of identical twins. TCRdb itself ran the 5' RACE reads through MiXCR, one entry per CDR3 protein. The repertoire includes about 530,000 distinct CDR3 sequences, approximately 14% of them detected once, and roughly 0.43% sits in the top ten. With regard to this clonotype: No conserved phenylalanine or tryptophan ends this CDR3, so it is likely a read error.

V was clipped by 6 bases and J by 1 base; unmatched bases: 4. The CDR3 sequence is 14 residues long. Germline CDR1 MNHNS, CDR2 SASEGT. The same data also contributed to another study, on yellow fever vaccine responses in identical twins.

The sequenced sample was CD4+ T cells sorted from blood. The sequence came from a woman under 30 in good health. This sequence joins TRBV6-1 and TRBJ2-3, with 7 bases lining up with TRBD1. CDR3: CASSRDSRTDTQYS. In DNA form, the CDR3 reads TGTGCCAGCAGCCGGGACAGCCGCACAGATACGCAGTATTCT.